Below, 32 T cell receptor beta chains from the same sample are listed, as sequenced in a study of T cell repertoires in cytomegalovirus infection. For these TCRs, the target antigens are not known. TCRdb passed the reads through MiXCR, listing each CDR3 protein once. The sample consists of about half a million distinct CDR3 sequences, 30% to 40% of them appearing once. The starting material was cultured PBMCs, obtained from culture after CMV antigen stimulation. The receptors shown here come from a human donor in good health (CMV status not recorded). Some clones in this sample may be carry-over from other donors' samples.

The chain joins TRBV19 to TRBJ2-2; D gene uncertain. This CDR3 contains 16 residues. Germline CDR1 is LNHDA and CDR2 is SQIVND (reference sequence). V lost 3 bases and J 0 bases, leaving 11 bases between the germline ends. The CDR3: CASSISVVANTGELFF. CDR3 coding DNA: TGTGCCAGTAGTATTTCCGTGGTGGCGAACACCGGGGAGCTGTTTTTT.

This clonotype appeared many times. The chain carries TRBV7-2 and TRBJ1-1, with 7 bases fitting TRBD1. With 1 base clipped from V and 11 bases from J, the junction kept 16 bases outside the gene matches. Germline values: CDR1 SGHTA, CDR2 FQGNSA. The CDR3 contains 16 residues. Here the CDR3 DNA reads TGTGCCAGCAGCTTAGAAGGAAGTTGGTCGACAGGGACGGCTTTCTTT. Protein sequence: CASSLEGSWSTGTAFF.

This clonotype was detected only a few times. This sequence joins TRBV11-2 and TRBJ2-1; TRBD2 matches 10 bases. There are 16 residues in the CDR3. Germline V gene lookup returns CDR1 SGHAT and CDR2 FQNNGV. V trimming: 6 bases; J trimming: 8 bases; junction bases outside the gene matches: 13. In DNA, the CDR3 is TGTGCCAGCAGATACGGGACTAGCGCGAAGGTGGATGAGCAGTTCTTC. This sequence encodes CASRYGTSAKVDEQFF.

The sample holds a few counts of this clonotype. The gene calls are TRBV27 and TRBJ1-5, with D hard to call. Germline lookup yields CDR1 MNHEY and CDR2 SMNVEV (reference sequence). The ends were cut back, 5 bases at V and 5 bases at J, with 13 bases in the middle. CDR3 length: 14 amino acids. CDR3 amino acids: CASSDAGPYQPQHF. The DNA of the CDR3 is TGTGCCAGCAGTGATGCCGGTCCTTATCAGCCCCAGCATTTT.

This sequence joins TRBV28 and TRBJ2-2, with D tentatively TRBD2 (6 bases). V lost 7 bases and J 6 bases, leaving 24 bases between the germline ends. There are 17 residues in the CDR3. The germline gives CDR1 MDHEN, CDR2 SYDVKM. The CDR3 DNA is TGTGCCAGCACTACCCCCCCCGGGACTCGAAGATCCGGGGAGCTGTTTTTT. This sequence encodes CASTTPPGTRRSGELFF.

The CDR3 loop is CASSPCPGQYV. In DNA, the CDR3 is TGTGCCAGCAGTCCCTGTCCGGGGCAGTACGTC. The rearrangement links TRBV6-5 to TRBJ2-7; D not certain. V lost 5 bases to trimming and J lost 9 bases, with 11 bases between them. This CDR3 is built from 11 residues. CDR1 is MNHEY and CDR2 is SVGAGI in the germline V gene.

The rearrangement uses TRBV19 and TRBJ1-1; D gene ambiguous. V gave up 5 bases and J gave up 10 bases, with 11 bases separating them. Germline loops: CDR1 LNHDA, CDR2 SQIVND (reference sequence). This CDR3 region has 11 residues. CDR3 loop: CASSSRSVAFF. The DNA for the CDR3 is TGTGCCAGTAGTTCTCGGTCAGTAGCTTTCTTT.

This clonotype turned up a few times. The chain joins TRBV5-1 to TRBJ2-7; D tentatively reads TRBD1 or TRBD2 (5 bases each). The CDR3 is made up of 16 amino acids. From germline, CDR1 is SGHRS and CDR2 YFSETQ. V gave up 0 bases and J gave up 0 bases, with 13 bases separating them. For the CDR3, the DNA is TGCGCCAGCAGCTTGGGTTGGGACCGCGTCTCCTACGAGCAGTACTTC. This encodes CASSLGWDRVSYEQYF.

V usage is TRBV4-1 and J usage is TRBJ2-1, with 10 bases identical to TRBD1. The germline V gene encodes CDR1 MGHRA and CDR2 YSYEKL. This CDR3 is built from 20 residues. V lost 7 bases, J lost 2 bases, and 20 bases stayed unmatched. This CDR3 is CASTFFSGTGDWRPYNEQFF. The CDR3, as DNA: TGCGCCAGCACTTTCTTCTCCGGGACAGGGGATTGGAGGCCCTACAATGAGCAGTTCTTC.

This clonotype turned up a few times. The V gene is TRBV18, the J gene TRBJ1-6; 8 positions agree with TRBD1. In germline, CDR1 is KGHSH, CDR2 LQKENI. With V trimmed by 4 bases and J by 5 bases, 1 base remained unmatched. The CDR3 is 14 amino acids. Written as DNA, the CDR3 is TGTGCCAGCTCACGGACAGGGAATAATTCACCCCTCCACTTT. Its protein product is CASSRTGNNSPLHF. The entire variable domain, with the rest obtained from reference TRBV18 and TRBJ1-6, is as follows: NAGVMQNPRHLVRRRGQEARLRCSPMKGHSHVYWYRQLPEEGLKFMVYLQKENIIDESGMPKERFSAEFPKEGPSILRIQQVVRGDSAAYFCASSRTGNNSPLHFGNGTRLTVT.

As DNA, the CDR3 is TGTGCCAGCAGAACCGGACAGGCACCAGACCCCTACGAGCAGTACTTC. Translating gives CASRTGQAPDPYEQYF. The chain joins TRBV2 to TRBJ2-7; 7 positions agree with TRBD1. This CDR3 region has 16 residues. The germline V gene encodes CDR1 SNHLY and CDR2 FYNNEI. J gave up 2 bases and V 6 bases, and 13 bases lay outside the gene matches.

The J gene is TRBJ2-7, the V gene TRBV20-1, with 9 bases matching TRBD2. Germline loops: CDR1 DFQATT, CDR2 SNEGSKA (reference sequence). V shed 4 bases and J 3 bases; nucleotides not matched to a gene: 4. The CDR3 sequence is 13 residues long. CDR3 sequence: CSANGLANYEQYF. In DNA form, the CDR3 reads TGCAGTGCTAACGGACTAGCGAACTACGAGCAGTACTTC.

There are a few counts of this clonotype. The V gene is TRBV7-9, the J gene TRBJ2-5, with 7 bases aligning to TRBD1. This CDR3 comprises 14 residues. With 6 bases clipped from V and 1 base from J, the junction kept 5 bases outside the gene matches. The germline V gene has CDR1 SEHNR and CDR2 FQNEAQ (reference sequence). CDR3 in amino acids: CASSLTGVQETQYF. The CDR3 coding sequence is TGTGCCAGCAGTCTAACAGGGGTCCAAGAGACCCAGTACTTC.

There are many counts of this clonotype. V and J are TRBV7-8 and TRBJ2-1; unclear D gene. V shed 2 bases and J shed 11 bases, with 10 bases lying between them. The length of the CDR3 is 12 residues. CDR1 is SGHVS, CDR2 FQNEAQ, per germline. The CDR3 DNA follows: TGTGCCAGCAGCTTAAGCCCGGGCAAGCAGTTCTTC. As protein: CASSLSPGKQFF.

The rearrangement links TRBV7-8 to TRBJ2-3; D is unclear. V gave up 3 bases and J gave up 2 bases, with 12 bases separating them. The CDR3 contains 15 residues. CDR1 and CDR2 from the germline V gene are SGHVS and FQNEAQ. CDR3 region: CASSFREMLTDTQYF. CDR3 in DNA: TGTGCCAGCAGCTTCCGAGAGATGCTCACAGATACGCAGTATTTT.

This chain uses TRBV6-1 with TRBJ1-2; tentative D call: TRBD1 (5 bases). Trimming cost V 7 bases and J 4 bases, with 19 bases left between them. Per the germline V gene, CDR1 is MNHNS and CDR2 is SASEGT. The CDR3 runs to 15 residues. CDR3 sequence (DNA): TGTGCCAGCAATACGCGGGACGAGCGGCTCTATGGCTACACCTTC. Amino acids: CASNTRDERLYGYTF.

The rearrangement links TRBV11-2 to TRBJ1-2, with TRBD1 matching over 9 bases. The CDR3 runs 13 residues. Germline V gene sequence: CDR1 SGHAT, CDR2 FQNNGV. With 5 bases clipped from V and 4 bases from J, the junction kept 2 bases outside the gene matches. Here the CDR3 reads CASSKDRGYGYTF. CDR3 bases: TGTGCCAGCAGCAAGGACAGGGGCTATGGCTACACCTTC.

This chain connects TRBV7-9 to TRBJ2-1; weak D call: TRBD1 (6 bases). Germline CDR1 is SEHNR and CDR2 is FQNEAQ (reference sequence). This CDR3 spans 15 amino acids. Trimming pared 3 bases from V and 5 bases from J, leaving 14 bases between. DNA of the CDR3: TGTGCCAGCAGCTTGATCAGGGGATCGGACAATGAGCAGTTCTTC. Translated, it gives CASSLIRGSDNEQFF.

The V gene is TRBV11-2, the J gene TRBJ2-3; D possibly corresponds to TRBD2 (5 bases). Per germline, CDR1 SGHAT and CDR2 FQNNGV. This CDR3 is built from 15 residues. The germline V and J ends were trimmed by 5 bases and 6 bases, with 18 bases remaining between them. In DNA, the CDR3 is TGTGCCAGCAGCCTAGCTGCCTTTAGGATGGATACGCAGTATTTT. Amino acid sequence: CASSLAAFRMDTQYF.

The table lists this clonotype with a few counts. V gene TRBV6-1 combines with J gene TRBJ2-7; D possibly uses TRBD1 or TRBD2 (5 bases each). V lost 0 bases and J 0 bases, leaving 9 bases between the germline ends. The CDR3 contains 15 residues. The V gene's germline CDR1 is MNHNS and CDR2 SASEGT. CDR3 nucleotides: TGTGCCAGCAGTGAAGCAGCAGGGAGCTCCTACGAGCAGTACTTC. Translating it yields CASSEAAGSSYEQYF.

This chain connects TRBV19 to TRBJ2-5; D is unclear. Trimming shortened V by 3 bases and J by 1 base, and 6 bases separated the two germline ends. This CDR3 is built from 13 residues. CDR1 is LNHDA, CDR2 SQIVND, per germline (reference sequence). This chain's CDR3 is CASSIWIQETQYF. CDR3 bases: TGTGCCAGTAGTATTTGGATCCAAGAGACCCAGTACTTC. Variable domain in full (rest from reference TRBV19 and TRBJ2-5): DGGITQSPKYLFRKEGQNVTLSCEQNLNHDAMYWYRQDPGQGLRLIYYSQIVNDFQKGDIAEGYSVSREKKESFPLTVTSAQKNPTAFYLCASSIWIQETQYFGPGTRLLVL.

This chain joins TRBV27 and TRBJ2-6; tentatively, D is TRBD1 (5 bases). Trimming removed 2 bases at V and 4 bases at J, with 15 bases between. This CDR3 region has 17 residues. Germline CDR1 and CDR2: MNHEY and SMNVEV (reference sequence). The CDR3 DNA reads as TGTGCCAGCAGTTTAGGCGGACACCCCGTAGGGGCCAACGTCCTGACTTTC. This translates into CASSLGGHPVGANVLTF.

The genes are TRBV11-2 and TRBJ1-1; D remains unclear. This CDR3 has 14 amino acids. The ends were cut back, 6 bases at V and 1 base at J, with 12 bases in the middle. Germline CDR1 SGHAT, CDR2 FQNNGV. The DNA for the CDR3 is TGTGCCAGCAGGGACGCATTCGGGAACACTGAAGCTTTCTTT. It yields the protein CASRDAFGNTEAFF.

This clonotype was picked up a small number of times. This CDR3 reads CSARDVSGTYEQYF. For the CDR3, the DNA is TGCAGTGCTAGAGATGTTTCAGGTACCTACGAGCAGTACTTC. J is TRBJ2-7 and V is TRBV20-1; no clear D. This CDR3 comprises 14 residues. Germline CDR1 reads DFQATT; CDR2 reads SNEGSKA (reference sequence). V lost 0 bases to trimming and J lost 2 bases, with 11 bases between them.

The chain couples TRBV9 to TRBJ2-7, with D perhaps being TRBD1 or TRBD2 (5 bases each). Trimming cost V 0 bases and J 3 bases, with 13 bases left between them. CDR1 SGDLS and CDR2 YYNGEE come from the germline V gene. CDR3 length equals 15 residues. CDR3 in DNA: TGTGCCAGCAGCGTAGGGCCGGGACCCAGCTACGAGCAGTACGTC. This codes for CASSVGPGPSYEQYV.

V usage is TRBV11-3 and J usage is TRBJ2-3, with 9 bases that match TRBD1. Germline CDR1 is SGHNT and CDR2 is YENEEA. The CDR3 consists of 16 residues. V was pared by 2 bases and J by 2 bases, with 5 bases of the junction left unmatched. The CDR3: CASSLWGQGYTDTQYF. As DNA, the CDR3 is TGTGCCAGCAGCTTATGGGGACAGGGATACACAGATACGCAGTATTTT.

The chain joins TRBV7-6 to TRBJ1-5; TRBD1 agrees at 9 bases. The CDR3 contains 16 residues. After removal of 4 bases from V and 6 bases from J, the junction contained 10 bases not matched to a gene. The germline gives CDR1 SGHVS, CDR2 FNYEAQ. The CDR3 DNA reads TGTGCCAGCAGCTCGCACCGGGACAGGGAAAGTCAGCCCCAGCATTTT. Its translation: CASSSHRDRESQPQHF.

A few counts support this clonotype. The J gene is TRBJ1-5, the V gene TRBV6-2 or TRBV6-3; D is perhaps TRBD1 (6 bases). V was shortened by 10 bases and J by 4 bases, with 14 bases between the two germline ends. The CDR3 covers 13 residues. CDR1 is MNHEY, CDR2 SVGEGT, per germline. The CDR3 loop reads CATEGDLNQPQHF. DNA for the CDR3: TGTGCCACCGAGGGGGACTTAAATCAGCCCCAGCATTTT.

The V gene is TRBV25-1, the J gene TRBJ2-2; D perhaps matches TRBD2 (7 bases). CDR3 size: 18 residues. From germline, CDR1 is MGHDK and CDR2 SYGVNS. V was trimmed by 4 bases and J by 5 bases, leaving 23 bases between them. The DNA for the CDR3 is TGTGCCAGCAGTGCCAGAGGGGGGGGGTCAGGGGCGACCGGGGAGCTGTTTTTT. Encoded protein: CASSARGGGSGATGELFF.

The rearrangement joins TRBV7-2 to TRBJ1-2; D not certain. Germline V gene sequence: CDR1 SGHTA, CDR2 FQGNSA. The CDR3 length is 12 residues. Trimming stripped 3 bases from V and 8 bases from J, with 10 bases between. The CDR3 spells CASSFAPDGYTF. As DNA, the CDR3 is TGTGCCAGCAGCTTTGCCCCTGACGGCTACACCTTC.

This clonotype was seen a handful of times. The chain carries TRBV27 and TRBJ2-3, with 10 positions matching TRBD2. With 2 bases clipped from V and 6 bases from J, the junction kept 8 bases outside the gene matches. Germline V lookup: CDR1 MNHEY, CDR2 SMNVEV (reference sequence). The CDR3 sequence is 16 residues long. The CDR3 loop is CASSLIASGSVDTQYF. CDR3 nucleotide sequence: TGTGCCAGCAGTTTAATAGCTAGCGGGAGCGTGGATACGCAGTATTTT.

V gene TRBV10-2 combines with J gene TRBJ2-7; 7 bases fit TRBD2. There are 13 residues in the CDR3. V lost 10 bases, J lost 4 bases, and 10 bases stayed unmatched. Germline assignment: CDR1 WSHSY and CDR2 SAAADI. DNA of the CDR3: TGCGCCACCTCGGCGGGGGTAGGGTACGAGCAGTACGTC. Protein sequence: CATSAGVGYEQYV.